This T cell receptor (beta chain) was found in a study of control samples from healthy donors and cancer patients. This CDR3 region has 15 residues. From germline, CDR1 is MDHEN and CDR2 SYDVKM. The V end was cut by 2 bases, the J end by 1 base, with 9 bases between. This clone appeared a single time. Method: immunoSEQ multiplex PCR; TCRdb's copy keeps in-frame clones and lacks some. The table shows roughly 73,000 clones, with roughly 92% occurring only once. Sequenced sample: blood. The rearrangement uses TRBV28 and TRBJ1-5; perhaps TRBD1 as D (5 bases). This sequence originates from a woman aged 55-69 years in good health. Here the CDR3 reads CASSLLRASNQPQHF. DNA of the CDR3: TGTGCCAGCAGTTTACTCAGGGCGAGCAATCAGCCCCAGCATTTT.